The 3 T cell receptor beta chains below all came from one sample that was sequenced in a study of cytomegalovirus exposure and HLA in healthy donors. PCR was performed using 60 Vbeta and 13 Jbeta primers. Measured with immunoSEQ multiplex PCR; TCRdb has only the in-frame clones, and not every one. The table lists under 250,000 clones, about three quarters of them singletons. Input material: PBMCs. The origin of the receptors is a boy aged 10-17 years in good health and CMV-seronegative.

This clone occurred once. This chain connects TRBV9 to TRBJ2-1; TRBD2 matches at 8 bases. V shed 0 bases, J shed 0 bases, and the junction held 5 bases outside the gene matches. The CDR3 is 17 residues long. Germline CDR1 SGDLS, CDR2 YYNGEE. The CDR3 here is CASSVGGGRSSYNEQFF. Written as DNA, the CDR3 is TGTGCCAGCAGCGTAGGAGGCGGGAGGAGCTCCTACAATGAGCAGTTCTTC.

The rearrangement joins TRBV13 to TRBJ2-7, with TRBD2 matching over 10 bases. This CDR3 is 16 amino acids long. The junction had 11 bases not matched to a gene; V was cut back by 5 bases and J by 4 bases. Germline values: CDR1 PRHDT, CDR2 FYEKMQ (reference sequence). In nucleotides, the CDR3 is TGTGCCAGCAGCCCAGAGGGTAGCGGGGGGAAGTACGAGCAGTACTTC. This translates into CASSPEGSGGKYEQYF.

The chain couples TRBV9 to TRBJ2-1, with D perhaps matching TRBD2 (6 bases). The germline V and J ends were trimmed by 6 bases and 4 bases, with 11 bases remaining between them. The V gene's germline CDR1 is SGDLS and CDR2 YYNGEE. The CDR3 loop spans 13 amino acids. The CDR3 sequence is CASNRDFYNEQFF. The CDR3 nucleotides are TGTGCCAGCAACCGGGACTTTTACAATGAGCAGTTCTTC.